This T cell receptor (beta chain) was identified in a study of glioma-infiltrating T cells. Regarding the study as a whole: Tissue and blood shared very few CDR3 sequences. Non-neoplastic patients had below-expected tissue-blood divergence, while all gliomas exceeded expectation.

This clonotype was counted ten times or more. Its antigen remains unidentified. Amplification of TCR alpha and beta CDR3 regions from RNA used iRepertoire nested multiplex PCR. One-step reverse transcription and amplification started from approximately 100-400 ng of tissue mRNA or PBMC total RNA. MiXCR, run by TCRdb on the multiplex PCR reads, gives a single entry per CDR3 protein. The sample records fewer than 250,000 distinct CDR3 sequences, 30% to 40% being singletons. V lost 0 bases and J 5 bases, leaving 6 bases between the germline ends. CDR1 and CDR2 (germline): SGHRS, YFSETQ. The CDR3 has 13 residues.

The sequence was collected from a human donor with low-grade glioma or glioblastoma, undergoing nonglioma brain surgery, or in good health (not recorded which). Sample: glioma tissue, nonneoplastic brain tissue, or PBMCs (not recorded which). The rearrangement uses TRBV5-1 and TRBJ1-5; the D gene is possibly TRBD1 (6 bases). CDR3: CASSLDRDQPQHF. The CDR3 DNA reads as TGCGCCAGCAGCTTGGACAGGGATCAGCCCCAGCATTTT.